The sample holds a few counts of the clone carrying this T cell receptor (beta chain). The method was immunoSEQ multiplex PCR; TCRdb's version includes in-frame clones alone and lacks a portion of them. The sample consists of 20,000 to 25,000 clones, 73% of them appearing once. The data are from a study of intratumoral heterogeneity in liver cancer. V shed 7 bases and J shed 0 bases, with 15 bases lying between them. CDR1 and CDR2 (germline): LNHDA, SQIVND (reference sequence). CDR3 length equals 15 residues. The receptor was derived from a woman in her seventies with hepatocellular carcinoma. Sequencing was performed on tumor-adjacent normal tissue, taken before any cancer treatment. V usage is TRBV19 and J usage is TRBJ1-1, with no clear D. CDR3 sequence: CASTQMNRVNTEAFF. The CDR3 DNA sequence: TGTGCCAGTACCCAGATGAACCGGGTGAACACTGAAGCTTTCTTT. The full variable domain, rest sourced from reference TRBV19 and TRBJ1-1, is DGGITQSPKYLFRKEGQNVTLSCEQNLNHDAMYWYRQDPGQGLRLIYYSQIVNDFQKGDIAEGYSVSREKKESFPLTVTSAQKNPTAFYLCASTQMNRVNTEAFFGQGTRLTVV.